These T cell receptor beta chains were read from a single sample in a study of technical replicates of blood from several donors. This table comes from immunoSEQ multiplex PCR, and its TCRdb copy is limited to in-frame clones, with some not included. The data hold some 80,000 clones, with approximately 97% observed a single time. The sequenced sample was T cells isolated from PBMCs. The receptor set was obtained from a human donor in good health. Both conserved end residues are part of each CDR3. D genes are given only for firm matches. Clone size is given for some rows only: seen once, a few or many times, or a class if the clone is expanded.

d_gene	v_gene	j_gene	abundance	CDR3aa	CDR3nt
.	TRBV21-1	TRBJ2-1	.	CASSKFAEGVDEQFF	TGTGCCAGCAGCAAATTTGCTGAGGGGGTCGATGAGCAGTTCTTC
.	TRBV7-9	TRBJ1-1	.	CASSEVAMNTEAFF	TGTGCCAGCAGCGAAGTGGCAATGAACACTGAAGCTTTCTTT
.	TRBV27	TRBJ1-5	.	CASSFHSNQPQHF	TGTGCCAGCAGTTTCCATAGCAATCAGCCCCAGCATTTT
TRBD1	TRBV5-1	TRBJ1-1	.	CASSLWYRGQVNTEAFF	TGCGCCAGCAGCCTGTGGTACAGGGGGCAAGTGAACACTGAAGCTTTCTTT
TRBD2	TRBV10-1	TRBJ2-3	.	CASSEPGLAHTHDTQYF	TGCGCCAGCAGTGAGCCGGGACTAGCCCACACACACGATACGCAGTATTTT
TRBD2	TRBV2	TRBJ2-3	.	CAGGLAGVADTQYF	TGTGCCGGGGGACTAGCGGGAGTTGCAGATACGCAGTATTTT
.	TRBV6-5	TRBJ2-7	.	CASSYGSGSYEQYF	TGTGCCAGCAGTTACGGGAGCGGATCCTACGAGCAGTACTTC
.	TRBV5-6	TRBJ2-1	.	CASSPFWSGIDYNEQFF	TGTGCCAGCAGCCCCTTCTGGTCCGGGATCGATTACAATGAGCAGTTCTTC
.	TRBV7-2	TRBJ1-2	.	CASSPGHLSYGYTF	TGTGCCAGCAGCCCGGGACACCTGAGCTATGGCTACACCTTC
.	TRBV27	TRBJ1-2	few	CASSLTPDSRAYGYTF	TGTGCCAGCAGTTTAACCCCGGACTCTCGGGCCTATGGCTACACCTTC
.	TRBV30	TRBJ2-1	.	CAWSSPNSYNEQFF	TGTGCCTGGAGTAGCCCAAACTCCTACAATGAGCAGTTCTTC
.	TRBV7-9	TRBJ2-3	.	CASSPQGESQYF	TGTGCCAGCAGTCCACAGGGAGAATCGCAGTATTTT
.	TRBV10-3	TRBJ1-1	.	CAIQGHTNTEAFF	TGTGCCATCCAGGGACACACGAACACTGAAGCTTTCTTT
TRBD1	TRBV19	TRBJ2-2	.	CASSTDRKNTGELFF	TGTGCCAGTAGTACGGACAGGAAAAACACCGGGGAGCTGTTTTTT
.	TRBV19	TRBJ1-1	.	CASSINPPGEGAFF	TGTGCCAGTAGTATCAACCCGCCGGGTGAGGGAGCTTTCTTT
TRBD1	TRBV7-2	TRBJ2-7	.	CASRNRDRPYEQYF	TGTGCCAGCAGGAACCGGGACAGGCCCTACGAGCAGTACTTC
TRBD1	TRBV28	TRBJ1-5	once	CASSSRTGWTEPQHF	TGTGCCAGCAGTTCCCGGACAGGTTGGACAGAGCCCCAGCATTTT
.	TRBV5-1	TRBJ2-7	once	CASSQGLPSYEQYF	TGCGCCAGCAGCCAGGGACTGCCCTCCTACGAGCAGTACTTC
TRBD1	TRBV6-6	TRBJ2-7	.	CASSYSGAGQGYEQYF	TGTGCCAGCAGTTACTCTGGAGCGGGACAGGGCTACGAGCAGTACTTC
.	TRBV30	TRBJ1-1	.	CAWTGRGAYTEAFF	TGTGCCTGGACCGGCCGGGGGGCTTACACTGAAGCTTTCTTT